A selection of T cell receptor beta chains follows, all from one sample in a study of T cells in Graves' hyperthyroidism and ophthalmopathy. TCRdb reanalysed the multiplex PCR reads using MiXCR and keeps one entry per CDR3 protein. In the table there are 300,000 to 450,000 distinct CDR3 sequences, about 18% of which are singletons. The sequencing sample was made of blood. These TCRs come from a woman aged 25 to 39 with Graves' hyperthyroidism that later progressed to Graves' ophthalmopathy. The CDR3 runs from the conserved cysteine through the conserved F or W. D genes are given only for firm matches. Clone size appears in some rows only: once, few, many, or a class for an expanded clone.

d_call	clone_size	v_call	j_call	cdr3_aa	cdr3_nt
.	.	TRBV2	TRBJ1-5	CASGQPQHF	TGTGCCAGCGGTCAGCCCCAGCATTTT
TRBD2	.	TRBV11-2	TRBJ2-1	CASSLDRTSEYPGTHNEQFF	TGTGCCAGCAGCTTAGACAGGACTAGCGAATACCCAGGGACTCACAATGAGCAGTTCTTC
.	many	TRBV2	TRBJ2-7	CASGNYREGEQYF	TGTGCCAGCGGAAACTACAGGGAAGGCGAGCAGTACTTC
TRBD1	many	TRBV19	TRBJ2-7	CASSYGTGGYEQYF	TGTGCCAGTAGTTATGGGACAGGGGGCTACGAGCAGTACTTC
.	.	TRBV12-3/TRBV12-4	TRBJ1-6	CASSTESSYNSPLHF	TGTGCCAGCAGTACGGAGAGCTCCTATAATTCACCCCTCCACTTT
.	many	TRBV7-9	TRBJ1-1	CASSLGGLLNTEAFF	TGTGCCAGCAGCTTAGGCGGACTTCTGAACACTGAAGCTTTCTTT
.	many	TRBV30	TRBJ2-5	CAWSIGDQETQYF	TGTGCCTGGAGTATCGGCGATCAAGAGACCCAGTACTTC
.	once	TRBV14	TRBJ2-1	CASSQKAGLSYNEQFF	TGTGCCAGCAGCCAGAAGGCAGGGTTGTCCTACAATGAGCAGTTCTTC
TRBD2	many	TRBV12-3/TRBV12-4	TRBJ2-2	CASSQAGGLGGELFF	TGTGCCAGCAGTCAGGCGGGAGGGCTGGGCGGGGAGCTGTTTTTT
TRBD2	few	TRBV30	TRBJ2-3	CAWSSKAGEIDTQYF	TGTGCCTGGAGCTCGAAAGCGGGAGAAATAGATACGCAGTATTTT
.	.	TRBV20-1	TRBJ1-2	CSARKQKEGYTF	TGCAGTGCTAGGAAACAGAAAGAAGGCTACACCTTC
.	few	TRBV28	TRBJ2-7	CASSFGTGNYEQYF	TGTGCCAGCAGTTTCGGGACGGGAAACTACGAGCAGTACTTC
TRBD1	.	TRBV2	TRBJ2-3	CASRPGTGDGSTDTQYF	TGTGCCAGCAGACCGGGGACAGGGGACGGGAGCACAGATACGCAGTATTTT
.	.	TRBV25-1	TRBJ2-1	CASSGQGNGINNEQFF	TGTGCCAGCAGTGGCCAGGGGAACGGCATAAACAATGAGCAGTTCTTC
.	.	TRBV7-9	TRBJ2-5	CASSASSGKQETQYF	TGTGCCAGCAGCGCCTCCTCAGGGAAACAAGAGACCCAGTACTTC
.	many	TRBV20-1	TRBJ1-6	CSARDRGRGYSPLHF	TGCAGTGCTAGAGATCGAGGCAGGGGCTATTCACCCCTCCACTTT
.	.	TRBV20-1	TRBJ2-3	CSAPGLVSSTQYF	TGCAGTGCTCCTGGCCTAGTCTCATCTACGCAGTATTTT